This is a list of T cell receptor beta chains from one sample in a study of immunodeficiency. Sequencing was performed with immunoSEQ multiplex PCR; in TCRdb, only in-frame clones are kept and a portion is missing. There are 3,900 or so clones in the sample; 91% occur only once, and 4.3% lies in the top ten. Sequenced input: CD4+ T cells from blood. These receptors originate from a human donor in good health. Each CDR3 is given with its conserved first and last residue. D genes are given only for firm matches. The size entry is marked missing in some rows and otherwise reads once, few, many or a size class.

size	D	J	V	DNA	CDR3
NA	NA	TRBJ2-1	TRBV24-1	TGTGCCACCAGCTCTACGGGGGATGAGCAGTTCTTC	CATSSTGDEQFF
NA	NA	TRBJ2-5	TRBV7-3	TGTGCCAGCAGCCCCAGGGGAGGGGGAGAGACCCAGTACTTC	CASSPRGGGETQYF
NA	NA	TRBJ2-6	TRBV5-6	TGTGCCAGCAGCTTGTGGGCATCTGGGGCCAACGTCCTGACTTTC	CASSLWASGANVLTF
NA	NA	TRBJ2-5	TRBV7-9	TGTGCCAGCAGCTTAGCCGACGGAGGGACCTTGAGGACCCAGTACTTC	CASSLADGGTLRTQYF
NA	NA	TRBJ1-1	TRBV6-6	TGTGCCAGCAGTTCCTACGAAGGGGGGAACACTGAAGCTTTCTTT	CASSSYEGGNTEAFF
NA	NA	TRBJ2-3	TRBV2	TGTGCCAGCAGTCCGTTGAAGACAGATACGCAGTATTTT	CASSPLKTDTQYF
NA	TRBD2	TRBJ2-3	TRBV20-1	TGCAGTGCTAGTAAGCGGGAGGGTAAAGATACGCAGTATTTT	CSASKREGKDTQYF
NA	TRBD2	TRBJ2-2	TRBV5-1	TGCGCCAGCAGCTTGGGGGGCCAGCGGGGCTTCACCGGGGAGCTGTTTTTT	CASSLGGQRGFTGELFF
NA	TRBD1	TRBJ1-2	TRBV3-1/TRBV3-2	TGTGCCAGCACCAAAGACAGGGGCTCGTATGGCTACACCTTC	CASTKDRGSYGYTF
NA	NA	TRBJ2-7	TRBV28	TGTGCCAGCAGTCCACTACAGGGCTACGAGCAGTACTTC	CASSPLQGYEQYF
NA	TRBD2	TRBJ2-7	TRBV15	TGTGCCACAATCAATCGGCCTAGCGGGAGGGACGAGCAGTACTTC	CATINRPSGRDEQYF
NA	NA	TRBJ2-3	TRBV28	TGTGCCAGCAGTTTTTTTTCCTCTGGAGGGCAGGGAGATACGCAGTATTTT	CASSFFSSGGQGDTQYF
NA	TRBD2	TRBJ2-7	TRBV19	TGTGCCAGTAGTATCGGACTAGACGAGCAGTACTTC	CASSIGLDEQYF
NA	NA	TRBJ1-4	TRBV6-5	TGTGCCAGCAGTTATGGAGGGTTAGGGACTAATGAAAAACTGTTTTTT	CASSYGGLGTNEKLFF
NA	NA	TRBJ2-2	TRBV19	TGTGCCAGCCGCTTGGGGGGACACACCGGGGAGCTGTTTTTT	CASRLGGHTGELFF
NA	TRBD2	TRBJ2-1	TRBV5-1	TGCGCCAGCTTCGGGGGGGCTTCCTACAATGAGCAGTTCTTC	CASFGGASYNEQFF
NA	NA	TRBJ2-3	TRBV5-1	TGCGCCAGCAGCTTGGCCCAACGGGAACGCATGGATACGCAGTATTTT	CASSLAQRERMDTQYF
NA	TRBD1	TRBJ2-5	TRBV5-1	TGCGCCAGCAGCTGGGACAGGGTCAAAGAGACCCAGTACTTC	CASSWDRVKETQYF
NA	NA	TRBJ1-5	TRBV4-1	TGCGCCAGCAGCCAAGTGGATGTTTCAAGCAATCAGCCCCAGCATTTT	CASSQVDVSSNQPQHF
NA	NA	TRBJ2-1	TRBV19	TGTGCCAGTAGTATCCCGCCTAAACTAGCCTGGAGGAATGAGCAGTTCTTC	CASSIPPKLAWRNEQFF
NA	NA	TRBJ2-5	TRBV6-5	TGTGCCAGCAGTTTCGGGACACCTAAAGAGACCCAGTACTTC	CASSFGTPKETQYF
once	NA	TRBJ2-3	TRBV7-2	TGTGCCAGCAGCTTACCGGGAGTGGATACGCAGTATTTT	CASSLPGVDTQYF
NA	TRBD1	TRBJ1-1	TRBV5-4	TGTGCCAGCAGCCTAGGACAGGCTAACACTGAAGCTTTCTTT	CASSLGQANTEAFF
NA	NA	TRBJ1-6	TRBV3-1/TRBV3-2	TGTGCCAGCAGCCAAGAAGGGGTGAGGCGGGTTCCCCTCCACTTT	CASSQEGVRRVPLHF
NA	NA	TRBJ1-1	TRBV5-1	TGCGCCAGCAGCTCATTCTCCGGGACAAGAGTGAACACTGAAGCTTTCTTT	CASSSFSGTRVNTEAFF
NA	NA	TRBJ2-1	TRBV28	TGTGCCAGCAGTTTAAACTACAATGAGCAGTTCTTC	CASSLNYNEQFF
once	TRBD1	TRBJ1-4	TRBV6-4	TGTGCCAGCAGTGACCAAGGGACAGGGTTCACTAATGAAAAACTGTTTTTT	CASSDQGTGFTNEKLFF
NA	NA	TRBJ1-6	TRBV6-5	TGTGCCACCGAAAACATGTGGCAGGGGAATTCACCCCTCCACTTT	CATENMWQGNSPLHF
NA	NA	TRBJ1-1	TRBV6-1	TGTGCCAGCAGTGATTACGGTCAGTCGAACACTGAAGCTTTCTTT	CASSDYGQSNTEAFF
NA	TRBD1	TRBJ2-4	TRBV2	TGTGCCAGCCGCGCGACAGGGGAAAACATTCAGTACTTC	CASRATGENIQYF
NA	TRBD2	TRBJ2-1	TRBV2	TGTGCCAGCAGTATGAGCGGGGATGGCTACAATGAGCAGTTCTTC	CASSMSGDGYNEQFF
NA	NA	TRBJ2-3	TRBV24-1	TGTGCCACCAGTACTAACACAGATACGCAGTATTTT	CATSTNTDTQYF
NA	TRBD1	TRBJ1-2	TRBV5-8	TGTGCCAGCAGCTTGGGACAGGGGTTTGATTATGGCTACACCTTC	CASSLGQGFDYGYTF
once	NA	TRBJ2-1	TRBV2	TGTGCCAGCAGTCGACTAGGGGGCAATGAGCAGTTCTTC	CASSRLGGNEQFF
NA	NA	TRBJ2-1	TRBV28	TGTGCCAGCACCGGGGCTGGTACCTCCTACAATGAGCAGTTCTTC	CASTGAGTSYNEQFF
once	TRBD2	TRBJ2-3	TRBV3-1/TRBV3-2	TGTGCCAGCAGCCAAGATTTGGGGAGGGGTACGCAGTATTTT	CASSQDLGRGTQYF
NA	TRBD1	TRBJ1-2	TRBV7-9	TGTGCCAGCAGCTCTTCGACAGGGAGAGGCTACACCTTC	CASSSSTGRGYTF
NA	NA	TRBJ2-1	TRBV6-5	TGTGCCAGCAGCACGGGCCCCCGTTCCTTCTTC	CASSTGPRSFF
NA	NA	TRBJ2-3	TRBV19	TGTGCCAGCAGCGATCCAAGTTCGGCTAGCGCCCGTCGGGGACTTACGCAGTATTTT	CASSDPSSASARRGLTQYF
NA	NA	TRBJ1-5	TRBV19	TGTGCCAGCCACGGGGGGGTCAATCAGCCCCAGCATTTT	CASHGGVNQPQHF
NA	NA	TRBJ2-3	TRBV30	TGTGCCTGGAGTGTAGGCCCTTGGGGGAAGGATAGGAGAGATACGCAGTATTTT	CAWSVGPWGKDRRDTQYF
once	TRBD2	TRBJ2-1	TRBV7-6	TGTGCCAGCAGCTTCGCACCCAAGGCCAGCGGGAGGGTAAATGAGCAGTTCTTC	CASSFAPKASGRVNEQFF
NA	TRBD2	TRBJ2-7	TRBV7-6	TGTGCCAGCAGCTTGCCGGGACTAGCGCACGAGCAGTACTTC	CASSLPGLAHEQYF
NA	NA	TRBJ1-2	TRBV27	TGTGCCAGCAGTTTAAGGGGTGTTCGGGGCTACACCTTC	CASSLRGVRGYTF